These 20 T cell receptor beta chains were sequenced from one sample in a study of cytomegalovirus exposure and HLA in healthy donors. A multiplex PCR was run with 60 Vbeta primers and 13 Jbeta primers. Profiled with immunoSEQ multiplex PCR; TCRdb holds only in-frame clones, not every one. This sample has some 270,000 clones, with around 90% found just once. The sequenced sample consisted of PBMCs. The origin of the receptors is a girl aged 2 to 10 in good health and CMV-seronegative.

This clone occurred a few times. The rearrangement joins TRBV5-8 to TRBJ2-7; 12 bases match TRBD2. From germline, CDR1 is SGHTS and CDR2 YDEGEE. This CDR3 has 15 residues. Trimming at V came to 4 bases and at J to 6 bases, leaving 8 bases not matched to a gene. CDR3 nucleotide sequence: TGTGCCAGCAGCCCCCTAGGACTAGCGGGATTCGAGCAGTACTTC. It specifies CASSPLGLAGFEQYF.

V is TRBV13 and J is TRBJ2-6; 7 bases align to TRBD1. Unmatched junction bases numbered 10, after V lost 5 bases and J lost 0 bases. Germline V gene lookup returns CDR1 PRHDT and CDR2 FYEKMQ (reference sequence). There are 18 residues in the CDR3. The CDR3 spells CASSPRQGLSSGANVLTF. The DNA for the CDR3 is TGTGCCAGCAGCCCCAGACAGGGCCTTAGCTCTGGGGCCAACGTCCTGACTTTC.

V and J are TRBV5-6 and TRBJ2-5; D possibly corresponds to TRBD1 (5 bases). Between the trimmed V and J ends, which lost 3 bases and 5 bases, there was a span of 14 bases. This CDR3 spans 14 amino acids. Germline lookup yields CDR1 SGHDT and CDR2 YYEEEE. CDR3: CASSSQGKEETQYF. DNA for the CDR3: TGTGCCAGCAGCTCCCAGGGTAAGGAGGAGACCCAGTACTTC.

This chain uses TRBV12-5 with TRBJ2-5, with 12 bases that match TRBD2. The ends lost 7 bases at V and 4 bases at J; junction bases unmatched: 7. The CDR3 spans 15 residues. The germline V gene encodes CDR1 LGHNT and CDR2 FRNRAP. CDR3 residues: CASARRLAGVETQYF. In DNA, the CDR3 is TGTGCTAGTGCCCGACGACTAGCGGGAGTAGAGACCCAGTACTTC.

The CDR3 DNA sequence: TGTGCCAGCAGTGACCCCACTAGCGGCCACTCCTACAATGAGCAGTTCTTC. This codes for CASSDPTSGHSYNEQFF. The chain uses TRBV6-4 and TRBJ2-1, with 8 positions matching TRBD2. The CDR3 loop spans 17 amino acids. Unmatched junction bases numbered 6, after V lost 2 bases and J lost 0 bases. The germline V gene encodes CDR1 MRHNA and CDR2 SNTAGT.

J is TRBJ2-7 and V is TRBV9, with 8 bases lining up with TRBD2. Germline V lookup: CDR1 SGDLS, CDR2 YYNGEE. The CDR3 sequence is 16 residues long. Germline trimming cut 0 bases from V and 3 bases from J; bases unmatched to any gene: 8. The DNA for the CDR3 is TGTGCCAGCAGCGTAGGGGCCACGGGGGGGATCTACGAGCAGTACTTC. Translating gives CASSVGATGGIYEQYF.

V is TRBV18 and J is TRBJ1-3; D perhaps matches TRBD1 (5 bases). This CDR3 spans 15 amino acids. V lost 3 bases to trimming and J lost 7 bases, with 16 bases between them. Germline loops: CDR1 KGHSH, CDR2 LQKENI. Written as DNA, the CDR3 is TGTGCCAGCTCACCCCTCCGGCAGGGCGGTAACACCATATATTTT. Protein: CASSPLRQGGNTIYF.

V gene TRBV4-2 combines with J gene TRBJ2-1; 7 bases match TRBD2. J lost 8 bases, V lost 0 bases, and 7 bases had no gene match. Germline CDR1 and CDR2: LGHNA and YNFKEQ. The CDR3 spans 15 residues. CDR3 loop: CASSQDATSVYEQFF. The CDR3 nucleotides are TGTGCCAGCAGCCAAGACGCTACTAGCGTTTATGAGCAGTTCTTC.

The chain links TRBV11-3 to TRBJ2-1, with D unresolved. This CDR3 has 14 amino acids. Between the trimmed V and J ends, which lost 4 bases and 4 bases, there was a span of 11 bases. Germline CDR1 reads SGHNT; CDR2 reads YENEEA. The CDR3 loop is CASSSADTYNEQFF. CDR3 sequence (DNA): TGTGCCAGCAGCTCCGCTGACACTTACAATGAGCAGTTCTTC. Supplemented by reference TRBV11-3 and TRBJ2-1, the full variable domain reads EAGVVQSPRYKIIEKKQPVAFWCNPISGHNTLYWYLQNLGQGPELLIRYENEEAVDDSQLPKDRFSAERLKGVDSTLKIQPAELGDSAVYLCASSSADTYNEQFFGPGTRLTVL.

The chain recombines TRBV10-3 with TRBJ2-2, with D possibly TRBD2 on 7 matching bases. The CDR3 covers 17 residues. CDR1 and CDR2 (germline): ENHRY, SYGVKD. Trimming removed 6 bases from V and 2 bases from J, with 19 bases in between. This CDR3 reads CAIRTGGGGTNTGELFF. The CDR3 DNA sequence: TGTGCCATCAGAACGGGGGGAGGGGGAACCAACACCGGGGAGCTGTTTTTT.

The CDR3 region is CASSLRQGPNQPQHF. DNA of the CDR3: TGTGCCAGCAGCTTGAGGCAGGGGCCCAATCAGCCCCAGCATTTT. V usage is TRBV5-8 and J usage is TRBJ1-5; D possibly corresponds to TRBD1 (6 bases). Trimming took off 1 base at V and 3 bases at J, with 11 bases between the two ends. The CDR3 runs to 15 residues. Germline V gene data show CDR1 as SGHTS and CDR2 as YDEGEE.

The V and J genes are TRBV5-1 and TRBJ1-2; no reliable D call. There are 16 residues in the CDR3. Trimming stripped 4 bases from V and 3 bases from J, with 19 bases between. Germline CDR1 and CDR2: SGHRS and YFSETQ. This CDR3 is CASSGRFFTPHYGYTF. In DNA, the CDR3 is TGCGCCAGCAGCGGGAGGTTCTTCACTCCCCACTATGGCTACACCTTC.

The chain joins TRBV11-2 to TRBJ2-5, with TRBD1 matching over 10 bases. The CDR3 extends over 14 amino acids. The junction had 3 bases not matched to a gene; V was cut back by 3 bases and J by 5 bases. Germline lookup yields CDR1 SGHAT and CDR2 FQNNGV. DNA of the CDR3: TGTGCCAGCAGCTTGGGACAGGGGTGGGAGACCCAGTACTTC. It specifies CASSLGQGWETQYF.

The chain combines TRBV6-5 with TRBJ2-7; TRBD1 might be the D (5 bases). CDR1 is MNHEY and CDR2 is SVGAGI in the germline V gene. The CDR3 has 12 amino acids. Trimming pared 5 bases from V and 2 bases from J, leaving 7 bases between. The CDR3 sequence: CASSRGAYEQYF. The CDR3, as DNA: TGTGCCAGCAGTAGGGGCGCCTACGAGCAGTACTTC.

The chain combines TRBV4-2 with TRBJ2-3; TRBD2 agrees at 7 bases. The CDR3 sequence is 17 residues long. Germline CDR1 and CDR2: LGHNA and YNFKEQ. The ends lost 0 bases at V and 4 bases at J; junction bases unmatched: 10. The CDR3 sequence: CASSQDRRERWPDTQYF. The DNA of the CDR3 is TGTGCCAGCAGCCAAGATCGGCGGGAGAGGTGGCCAGATACGCAGTATTTT.

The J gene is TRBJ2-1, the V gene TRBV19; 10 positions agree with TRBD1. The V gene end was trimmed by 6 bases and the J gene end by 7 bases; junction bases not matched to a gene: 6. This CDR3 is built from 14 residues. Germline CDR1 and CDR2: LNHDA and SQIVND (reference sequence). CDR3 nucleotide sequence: TGTGCCAGTAGAACCGGGACAGGGGCAAATGAGCAGTTCTTC. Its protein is CASRTGTGANEQFF.

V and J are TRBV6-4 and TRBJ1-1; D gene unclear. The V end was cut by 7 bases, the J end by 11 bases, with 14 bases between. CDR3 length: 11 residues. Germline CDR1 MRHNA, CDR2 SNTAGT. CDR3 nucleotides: TGTGCCAGCAATACCGTAAGGGAGGCTTTCTTT. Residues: CASNTVREAFF.

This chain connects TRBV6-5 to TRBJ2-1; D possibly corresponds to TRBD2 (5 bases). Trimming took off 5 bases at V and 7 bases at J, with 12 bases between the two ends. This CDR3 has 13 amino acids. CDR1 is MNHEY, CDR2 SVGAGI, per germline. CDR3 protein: CASSIAGWNEQFF. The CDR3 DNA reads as TGTGCCAGCAGTATCGCGGGCTGGAATGAGCAGTTCTTC.

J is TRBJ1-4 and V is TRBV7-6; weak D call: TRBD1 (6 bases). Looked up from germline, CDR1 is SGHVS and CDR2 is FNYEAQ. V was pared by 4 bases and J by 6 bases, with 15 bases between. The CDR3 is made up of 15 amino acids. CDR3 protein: CASSWGGAWDEKLFF. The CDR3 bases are TGTGCCAGCAGCTGGGGGGGCGCGTGGGATGAAAAACTGTTTTTT.

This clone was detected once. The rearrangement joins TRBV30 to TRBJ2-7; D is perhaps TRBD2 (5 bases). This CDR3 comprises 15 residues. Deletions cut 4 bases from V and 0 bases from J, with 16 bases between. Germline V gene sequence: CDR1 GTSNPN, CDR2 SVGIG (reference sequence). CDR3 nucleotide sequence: TGTGCCTGGAACTACGGGGTGGAGAGCTCCTACGAGCAGTACTTC. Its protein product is CAWNYGVESSYEQYF.